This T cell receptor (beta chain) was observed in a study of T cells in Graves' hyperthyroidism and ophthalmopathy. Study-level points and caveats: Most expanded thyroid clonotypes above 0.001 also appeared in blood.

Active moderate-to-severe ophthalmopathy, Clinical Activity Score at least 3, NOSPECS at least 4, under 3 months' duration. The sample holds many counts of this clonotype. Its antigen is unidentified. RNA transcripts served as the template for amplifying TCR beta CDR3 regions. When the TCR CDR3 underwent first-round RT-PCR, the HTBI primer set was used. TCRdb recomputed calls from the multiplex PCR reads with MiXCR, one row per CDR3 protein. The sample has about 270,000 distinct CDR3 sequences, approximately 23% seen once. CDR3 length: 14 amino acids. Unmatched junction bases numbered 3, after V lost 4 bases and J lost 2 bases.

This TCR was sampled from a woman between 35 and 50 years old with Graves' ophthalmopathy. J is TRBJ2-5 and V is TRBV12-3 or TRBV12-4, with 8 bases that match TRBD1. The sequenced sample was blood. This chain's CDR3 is CASSWTGTQETQYF. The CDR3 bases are TGTGCCAGCAGTTGGACAGGGACACAAGAGACCCAGTACTTC.